This T cell receptor (beta chain) was sequenced for a study of T-cell reconstitution after alpha-beta-depleted transplantation in children. Germline V gene sequence: CDR1 SGHRS, CDR2 YFSETQ. This CDR3 comprises 13 residues. The V gene lost 7 bases and the J gene lost 1 base, with 11 bases spanning the gap. Researchers prepared the TCRbeta library using unique molecular identifiers, the study reports. TCRdb reprocessed the PCR reads via MiXCR and lists one record per CDR3 protein. The repertoire holds roughly 400,000 distinct CDR3 sequences, around two fifths seen once, with 27% in the top ten. This clonotype has at least ten counts.

This TCR was recovered from a girl aged 2 to 9 with aplastic anemia, due to receive a stem cell transplant. The rearrangement links TRBV5-1 to TRBJ1-1; tentatively, D is TRBD1 (5 bases). Here the sequenced sample was PBMCs, taken before TCRalphabeta/CD19-depleted stem cell transplant. CDR3 sequence: CASLEGPNTEAFF. The CDR3, as DNA: TGCGCCAGCTTAGAGGGGCCGAACACTGAAGCTTTCTTT.